This T cell receptor (beta chain) comes out of a study of blood T cell repertoires in COVID-19. For the study at large: The origin of the acute and convalescent COVID-19 samples was the United States, Italy and Spain. The cDNA or gDNA used as material had been derived from T cells, B-cell-depleted T cells, or PBMCs.

The CDR3 consists of 16 residues. V lost 3 bases to trimming and J lost 5 bases; unmatched junction nucleotides: 5. Germline V gene sequence: CDR1 MGHRA, CDR2 YSYEKL. In the original workflow: Reference gene primer amplification yielded estimated nucleated cell counts. The table came from immunoSEQ multiplex PCR; TCRdb's copy has only in-frame clones and leaves some out. V and J calls and clone size are copied from that table; D and trimming were computed from the DNA. The table includes more than 25,000 clones, around 91% detected once. Sequencing was performed on peripheral blood. The sequence was collected from a man aged 80 or over with acute or convalescent COVID-19. The J gene is TRBJ1-6, the V gene TRBV4-1, with 9 bases aligning to TRBD1. The CDR3 coding sequence is TGCGCCAGCAGCCAGGGGACAGGGATCAATAATTCACCCCTCCACTTT. This translates into CASSQGTGINNSPLHF.